This T cell receptor (beta chain) appears in the sequencing data of a study of blood T cell repertoires in COVID-19. CDR1 SGHVS and CDR2 FNYEAQ come from the germline V gene. The CDR3 is 15 residues long. V gave up 0 bases and J gave up 7 bases; unmatched junction bases: 6. Participants were aged about 18 to 90 years, lived in over 20 US areas, and enrolled virtually. Resolution of symptoms, clearance, or two negative PCRs was present in recovered Cohort 3 donors. Source study methods: Estimation of nucleated cell counts relied on the amplification of reference gene primers. Only in-frame clones appear in the TCRdb table, and some are missing; sequencing was by immunoSEQ multiplex PCR. V, J and clone size derive from that table, while D and trimming were established from the DNA sequence. The sample lists roughly 160,000 clones; approximately 84% were seen once.

The specimen sequenced was PBMCs or T cells enriched from blood (not recorded which). The chain is built from TRBV7-6 and TRBJ1-3; 7 positions match TRBD1. The sequence was collected from a woman aged 45-59 years who had recovered from COVID-19. CDR3 bases: TGTGCCAGCAGCTTAGCCCCGACAGGGTCGAACACCATATATTTT. This gives the protein CASSLAPTGSNTIYF.